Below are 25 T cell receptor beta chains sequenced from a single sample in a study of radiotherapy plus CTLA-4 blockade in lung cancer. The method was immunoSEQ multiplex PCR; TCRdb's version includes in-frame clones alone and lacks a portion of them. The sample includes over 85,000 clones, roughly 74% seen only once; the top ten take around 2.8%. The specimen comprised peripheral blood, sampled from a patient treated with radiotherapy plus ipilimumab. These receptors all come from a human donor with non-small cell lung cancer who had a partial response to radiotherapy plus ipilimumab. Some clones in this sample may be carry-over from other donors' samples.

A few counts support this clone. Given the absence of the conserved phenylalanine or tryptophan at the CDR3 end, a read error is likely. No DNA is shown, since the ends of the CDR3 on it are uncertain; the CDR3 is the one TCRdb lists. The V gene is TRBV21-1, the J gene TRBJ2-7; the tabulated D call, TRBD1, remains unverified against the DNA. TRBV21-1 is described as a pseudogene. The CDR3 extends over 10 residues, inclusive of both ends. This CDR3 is CASSKEGDPL.

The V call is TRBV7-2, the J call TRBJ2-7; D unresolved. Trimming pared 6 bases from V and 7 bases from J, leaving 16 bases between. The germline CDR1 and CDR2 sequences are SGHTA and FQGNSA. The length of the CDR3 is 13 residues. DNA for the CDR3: TGTGCCAGCAGGAAACGAGGCGGTGAGGAGCAGTACTTC. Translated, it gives CASRKRGGEEQYF.

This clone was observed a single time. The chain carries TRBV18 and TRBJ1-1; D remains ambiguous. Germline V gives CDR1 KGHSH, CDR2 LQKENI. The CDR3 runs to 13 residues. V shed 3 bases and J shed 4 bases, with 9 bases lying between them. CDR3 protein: CASSPQEATEAFF. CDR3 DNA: TGTGCCAGCTCACCCCAGGAGGCCACTGAAGCTTTCTTT.

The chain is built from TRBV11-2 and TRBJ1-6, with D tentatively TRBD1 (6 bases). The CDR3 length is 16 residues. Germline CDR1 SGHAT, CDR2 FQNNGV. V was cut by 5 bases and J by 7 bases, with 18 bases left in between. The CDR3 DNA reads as TGTGCCAGCAGCCTCCTTTCACGGGGGGCCAATTCACCCCTCCACTTT. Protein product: CASSLLSRGANSPLHF.

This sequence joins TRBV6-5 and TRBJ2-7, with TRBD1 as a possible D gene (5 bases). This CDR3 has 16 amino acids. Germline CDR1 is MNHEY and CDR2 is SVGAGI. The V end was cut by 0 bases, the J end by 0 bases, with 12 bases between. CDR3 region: CASSYSWTRSSYEQYF. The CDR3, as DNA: TGTGCCAGCAGTTACTCGTGGACACGGAGCTCCTACGAGCAGTACTTC.

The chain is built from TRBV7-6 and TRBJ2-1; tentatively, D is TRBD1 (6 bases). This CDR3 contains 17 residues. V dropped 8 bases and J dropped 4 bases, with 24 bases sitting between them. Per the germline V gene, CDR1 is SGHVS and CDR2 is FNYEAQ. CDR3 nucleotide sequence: TGTGCCAGCCGACCCTCCGTAGGGGGAAGGAAATACAATGAGCAGTTCTTC. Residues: CASRPSVGGRKYNEQFF. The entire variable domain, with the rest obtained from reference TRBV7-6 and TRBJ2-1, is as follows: GAGVSQSPRYKVTKRGQDVALRCDPISGHVSLYWYRQALGQGPEFLTYFNYEAQQDKSGLPNDRFSAERPEGSISTLTIQRTEQRDSAMYRCASRPSVGGRKYNEQFFGPGTRLTVL.

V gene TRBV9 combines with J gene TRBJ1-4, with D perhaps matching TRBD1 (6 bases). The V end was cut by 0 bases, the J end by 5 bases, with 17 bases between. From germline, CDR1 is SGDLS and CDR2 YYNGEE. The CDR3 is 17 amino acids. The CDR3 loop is CASSVGLGGQRNEKLFF. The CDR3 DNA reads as TGTGCCAGCAGCGTAGGGCTTGGCGGACAGAGGAATGAAAAACTGTTTTTT. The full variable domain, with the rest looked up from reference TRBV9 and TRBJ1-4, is DSGVTQTPKHLITATGQRVTLRCSPRSGDLSVYWYQQSLDQGLQFLIQYYNGEERAKGNILERFSAQQFPDLHSELNLSSLELGDSALYFCASSVGLGGQRNEKLFFGSGTQLSVL.

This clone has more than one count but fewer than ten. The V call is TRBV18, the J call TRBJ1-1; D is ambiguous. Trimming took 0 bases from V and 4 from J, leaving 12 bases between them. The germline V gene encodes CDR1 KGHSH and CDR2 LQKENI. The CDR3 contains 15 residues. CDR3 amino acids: CASSPPSTGFTEAFF. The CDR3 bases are TGTGCCAGCTCACCACCGAGCACGGGGTTCACTGAAGCTTTCTTT.

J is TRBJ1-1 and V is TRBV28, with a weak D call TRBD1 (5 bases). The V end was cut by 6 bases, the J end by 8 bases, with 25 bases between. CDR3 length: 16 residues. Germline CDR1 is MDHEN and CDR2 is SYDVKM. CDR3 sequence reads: CASRTPPGGGAIEAFF. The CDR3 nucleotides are TGTGCCAGCAGAACCCCTCCCGGTGGAGGGGCGATCGAAGCTTTCTTT.

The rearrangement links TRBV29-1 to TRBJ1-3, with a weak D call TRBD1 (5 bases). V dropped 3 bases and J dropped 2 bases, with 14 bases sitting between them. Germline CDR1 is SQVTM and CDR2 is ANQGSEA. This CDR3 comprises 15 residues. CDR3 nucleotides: TGCAGCGTTGAGGAGCACTTAGGGGCTGGAAACACCATATATTTT. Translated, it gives CSVEEHLGAGNTIYF.

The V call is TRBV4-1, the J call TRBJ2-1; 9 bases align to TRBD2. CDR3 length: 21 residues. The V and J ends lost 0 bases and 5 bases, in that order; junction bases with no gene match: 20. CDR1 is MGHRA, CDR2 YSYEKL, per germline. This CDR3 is CASSQDPRGLATLGGDNEQFF. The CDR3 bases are TGCGCCAGCAGCCAAGATCCGCGCGGACTAGCGACCTTAGGAGGTGACAATGAGCAGTTCTTC.

The CDR3 is CSVEKGWNGYTF. CDR3 DNA: TGCAGCGTTGAAAAGGGGTGGAATGGCTACACCTTC. The chain uses TRBV29-1 and TRBJ1-2; D might be TRBD1 (5 bases). In germline, CDR1 is SQVTM, CDR2 ANQGSEA. V lost 2 bases and J 6 bases, leaving 10 bases between the germline ends. The CDR3 contains 12 residues.

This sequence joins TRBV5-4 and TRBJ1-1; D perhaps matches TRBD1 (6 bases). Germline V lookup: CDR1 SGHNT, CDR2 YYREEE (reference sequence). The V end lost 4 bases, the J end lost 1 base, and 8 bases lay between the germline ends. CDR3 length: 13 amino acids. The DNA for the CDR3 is TGTGCCAGCAGCCAGGACAGGAACACTGAAGCTTTCTTT. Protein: CASSQDRNTEAFF.

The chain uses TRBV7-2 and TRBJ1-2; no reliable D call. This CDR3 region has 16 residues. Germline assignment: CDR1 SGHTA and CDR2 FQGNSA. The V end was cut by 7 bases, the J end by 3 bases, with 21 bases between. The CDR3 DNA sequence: TGTGCCAGCAACCCCGAGAGGCGCGCGTCTGACTATGGCTACACCTTC. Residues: CASNPERRASDYGYTF.

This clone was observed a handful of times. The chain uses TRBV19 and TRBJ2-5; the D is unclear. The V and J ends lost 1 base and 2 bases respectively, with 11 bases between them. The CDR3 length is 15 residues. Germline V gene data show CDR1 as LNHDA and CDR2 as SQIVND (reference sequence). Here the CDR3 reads CASSIGGGTQETQYF. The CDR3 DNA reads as TGTGCCAGTAGTATAGGAGGTGGTACTCAAGAGACCCAGTACTTC. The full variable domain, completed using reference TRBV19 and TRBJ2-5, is DGGITQSPKYLFRKEGQNVTLSCEQNLNHDAMYWYRQDPGQGLRLIYYSQIVNDFQKGDIAEGYSVSREKKESFPLTVTSAQKNPTAFYLCASSIGGGTQETQYFGPGTRLLVL.

Written as DNA, the CDR3 is TGCAGTGCCCGGGAGATATATGGCTACACCTTC. As protein: CSAREIYGYTF. This chain joins TRBV20-1 and TRBJ1-2, with unresolved D. CDR1 DFQATT and CDR2 SNEGSKA come from the germline V gene (reference sequence). Trimming removed 6 bases at V and 5 bases at J, with 10 bases between. The CDR3 totals 11 residues.

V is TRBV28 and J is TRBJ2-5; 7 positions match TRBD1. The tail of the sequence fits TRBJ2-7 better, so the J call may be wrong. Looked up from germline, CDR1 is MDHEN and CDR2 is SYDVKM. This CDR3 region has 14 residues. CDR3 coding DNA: TGTGCCAGCAGTCTACCGACAGGGTTTGGCGAGCAGTACTTC. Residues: CASSLPTGFGEQYF.

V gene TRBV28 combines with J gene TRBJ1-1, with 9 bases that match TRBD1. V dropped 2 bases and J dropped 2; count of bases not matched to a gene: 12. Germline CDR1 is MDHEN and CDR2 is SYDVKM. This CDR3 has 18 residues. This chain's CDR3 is CASSLIPTGGRVNTEAFF. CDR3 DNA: TGTGCCAGCAGTTTAATCCCCACAGGGGGCCGGGTCAACACTGAAGCTTTCTTT.

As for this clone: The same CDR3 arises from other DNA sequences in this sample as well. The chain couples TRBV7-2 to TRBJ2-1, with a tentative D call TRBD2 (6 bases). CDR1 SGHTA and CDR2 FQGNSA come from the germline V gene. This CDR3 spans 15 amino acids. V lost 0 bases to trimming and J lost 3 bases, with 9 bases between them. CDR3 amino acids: CASSLAGGHYNEQFF. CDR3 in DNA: TGTGCCAGCAGCTTAGCGGGGGGTCACTACAATGAGCAGTTCTTC.

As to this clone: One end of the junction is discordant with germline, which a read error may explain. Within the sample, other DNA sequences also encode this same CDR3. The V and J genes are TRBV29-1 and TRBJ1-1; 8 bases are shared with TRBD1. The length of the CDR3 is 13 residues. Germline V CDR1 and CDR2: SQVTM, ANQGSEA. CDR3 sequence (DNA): TGTAGCGTAGGGACAGGCACTGGGGGTGGAGCTTTCTTT. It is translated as CSVGTGTGGGAFF.

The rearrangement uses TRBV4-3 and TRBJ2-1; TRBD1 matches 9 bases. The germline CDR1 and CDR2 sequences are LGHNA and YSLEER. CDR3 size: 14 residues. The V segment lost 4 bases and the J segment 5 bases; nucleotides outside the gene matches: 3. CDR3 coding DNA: TGCGCCAGCAGCCGGCGGGACAGGGACAATGAGCAGTTCTTC. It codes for CASSRRDRDNEQFF.

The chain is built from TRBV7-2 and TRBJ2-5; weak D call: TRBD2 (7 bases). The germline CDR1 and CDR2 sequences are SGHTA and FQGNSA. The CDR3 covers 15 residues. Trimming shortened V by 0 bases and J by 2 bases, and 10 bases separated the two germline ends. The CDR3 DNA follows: TGTGCCAGCAGCTTAGCAGGGGGGGGGCAAGAGACCCAGTACTTC. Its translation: CASSLAGGGQETQYF. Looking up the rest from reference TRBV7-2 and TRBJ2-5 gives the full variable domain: GAGVSQSPSNKVTEKGKDVELRCDPISGHTALYWYRQSLGQGLEFLIYFQGNSAPDKSGLPSDRFSAERTGGSVSTLTIQRTQQEDSAVYLCASSLAGGGQETQYFGPGTRLLVL.

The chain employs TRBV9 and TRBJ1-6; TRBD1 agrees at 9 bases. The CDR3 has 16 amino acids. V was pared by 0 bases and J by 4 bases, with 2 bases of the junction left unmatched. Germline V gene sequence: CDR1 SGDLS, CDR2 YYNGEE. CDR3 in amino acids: CASSVAGQGYNSPLHF. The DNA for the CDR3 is TGTGCCAGCAGCGTAGCAGGACAGGGGTATAATTCACCCCTCCACTTT.

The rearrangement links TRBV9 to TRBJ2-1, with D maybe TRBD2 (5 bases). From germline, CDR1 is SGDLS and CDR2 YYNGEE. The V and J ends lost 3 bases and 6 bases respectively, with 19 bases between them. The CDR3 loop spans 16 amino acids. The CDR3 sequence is CASSALRGLASNEQFF. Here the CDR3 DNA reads TGTGCCAGCAGCGCATTGCGAGGGCTAGCTAGCAATGAGCAGTTCTTC.

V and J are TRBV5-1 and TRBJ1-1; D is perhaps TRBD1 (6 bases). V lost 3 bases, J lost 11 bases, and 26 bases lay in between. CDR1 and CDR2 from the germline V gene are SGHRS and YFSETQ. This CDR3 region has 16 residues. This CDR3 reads CASSWEQEQGLGPAFF. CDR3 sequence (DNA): TGCGCCAGCAGCTGGGAGCAGGAACAGGGTTTAGGTCCGGCTTTCTTT. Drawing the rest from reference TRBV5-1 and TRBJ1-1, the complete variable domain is KAGVTQTPRYLIKTRGQQVTLSCSPISGHRSVSWYQQTPGQGLQFLFEYFSETQRNKGNFPGRFSGRQFSNSRSEMNVSTLELGDSALYLCASSWEQEQGLGPAFFGQGTRLTVV.